This entry lists 21 T cell receptor beta chains sequenced from one sample in a study of regulatory T cells in long-lasting Graves disease. Arm-PCR of CDR3 regions and iRepertoire HTBI primers were used to build TCR beta libraries. TCRdb processed the multiplex PCR reads anew with MiXCR; each CDR3 protein has one entry. The sample includes approximately 250,000 distinct CDR3 sequences, 18% of them seen just once. The time point: newly diagnosed GD, antithyroid drugs for less than 3 months. PBMC-extracted RNA yielded the TCR library. The sample consisted of peripheral blood mononuclear cells (PBMCs), taken at new diagnosis, from a patient treated with antithyroid drugs. These receptors were collected from a female donor with Graves disease.

This clonotype came up a few times. The junction does not match germline at one end; this may be a read error. The rearrangement uses TRBV7-9 and TRBJ2-1, with D perhaps given as TRBD1 or TRBD2 (5 bases each). CDR1 is SEHNR and CDR2 is FQNEAQ in the germline V gene (reference sequence). The CDR3 is 11 amino acids. The CDR3 nucleotides are TGTGCCAGTGGGACGAAGAATGGGCAGTTCTTC. Translation: CASGTKNGQFF.

V usage is TRBV5-5 and J usage is TRBJ1-1, with 8 bases fitting TRBD1. This CDR3 is 16 amino acids long. Per the germline V gene, CDR1 is SGHKS and CDR2 is YYEKEE (reference sequence). V lost 3 bases to trimming and J lost 0 bases; unmatched junction nucleotides: 7. CDR3 loop: CASSSYRDRLNTEAFF. The CDR3 region has the DNA TGTGCCAGCAGCTCGTACCGGGACAGGCTGAACACTGAAGCTTTCTTT.

This clonotype was recorded at least ten times. The chain has TRBV7-2 and TRBJ1-3; unclear D gene. This CDR3 is 11 amino acids long. The V and J ends lost 2 bases and 7 bases respectively, with 3 bases between them. Germline CDR1 and CDR2: SGHTA and FQGNSA. CDR3 coding DNA: TGTGCCAGCAGCTTATGGAACACCATATATTTT. The encoded protein is CASSLWNTIYF.

This clonotype was observed a handful of times. The chain is built from TRBV13 and TRBJ2-1; 8 bases line up with TRBD1. The CDR3 totals 14 residues. V was clipped by 3 bases and J by 2 bases; unmatched bases: 0. Germline values: CDR1 PRHDT, CDR2 FYEKMQ (reference sequence). CDR3 region: CASSFRGPYNEQFF. The CDR3 DNA is TGTGCCAGCAGCTTCAGGGGGCCCTACAATGAGCAGTTCTTC.

This clonotype was found many times. The J gene is TRBJ2-2, the V gene TRBV3-1; either TRBD1 or TRBD2 may supply D (5 bases each). Germline-derived CDR1 and CDR2 are LGHDT and YNNKEL (reference sequence). Trimming took 7 bases from V and 3 from J, leaving 15 bases between them. The CDR3 extends over 15 amino acids. The CDR3: CASTPGTADTGELFF. The CDR3 DNA sequence: TGTGCCAGCACACCCGGGACGGCGGACACCGGGGAGCTGTTTTTT. Drawing the rest from reference TRBV3-1 and TRBJ2-2, the complete variable domain is DTAVSQTPKYLVTQMGNDKSIKCEQNLGHDTMYWYKQDSKKFLKIMFSYNNKELIINETVPNRFSPKSPDKAHLNLHINSLELGDSAVYFCASTPGTADTGELFFGEGSRLTVL.

This clonotype was seen many times. The chain links TRBV15 to TRBJ2-5, with D perhaps matching TRBD1 (5 bases). Trimming took 1 base from V and 9 from J, leaving 15 bases between them. The CDR3 has 14 residues. Germline CDR1 is LNHNV and CDR2 is YYDKDF (reference sequence). CDR3 loop: CATSRVSPGFAQYF. The CDR3 DNA is TGTGCCACCAGCAGAGTTTCACCAGGGTTCGCCCAGTACTTC.

In this sample, this clonotype turned up many times. This sequence joins TRBV19 and TRBJ2-2; TRBD1 matches at 9 bases. V trimming: 3 bases; J trimming: 5 bases; junction bases outside the gene matches: 4. Looked up from germline, CDR1 is LNHDA and CDR2 is SQIVND (reference sequence). This CDR3 contains 15 residues. CDR3 nucleotides: TGTGCCAGTAGTATGGGGACAGGGCGGACCGGGGAGCTGTTTTTT. This encodes CASSMGTGRTGELFF.

This clonotype has at least ten counts. This chain links TRBV19 with TRBJ1-3, with D hard to call. Trimming removed 10 bases at V and 2 bases at J, with 15 bases between. The CDR3 has 14 amino acids. The germline V gene has CDR1 LNHDA and CDR2 SQIVND (reference sequence). CDR3 in amino acids: CATTLGRTGNTIYF. As DNA, the CDR3 is TGTGCCACCACATTGGGCAGAACTGGAAACACCATATATTTT. Complete variable domain (other parts from reference TRBV19 and TRBJ1-3): DGGITQSPKYLFRKEGQNVTLSCEQNLNHDAMYWYRQDPGQGLRLIYYSQIVNDFQKGDIAEGYSVSREKKESFPLTVTSAQKNPTAFYLCATTLGRTGNTIYFGEGSWLTVV.

This clonotype turned up a few times. The chain joins TRBV5-1 to TRBJ2-2, with D tentatively TRBD1 (6 bases). Deletions cut 2 bases from V and 3 bases from J, with 11 bases between. CDR1 SGHRS and CDR2 YFSETQ come from the germline V gene. This CDR3 contains 15 residues. CDR3 bases: TGCGCCAGCAGCTTAGAGACAGGATACACCGGGGAGCTGTTTTTT. Translating it yields CASSLETGYTGELFF.

The genes are TRBV12-5 and TRBJ1-1; no firm D call. This CDR3 contains 12 residues. V was trimmed by 6 bases and J by 7 bases, leaving 12 bases between them. Germline V gene sequence: CDR1 LGHNT, CDR2 FRNRAP. The CDR3 DNA follows: TGTGCTAGTGGCCGTAGGGCAGATGAAGCTTTCTTT. This codes for CASGRRADEAFF. The variable domain in full, with the rest retrieved from reference TRBV12-5 and TRBJ1-1, is DARVTQTPRHKVTEMGQEVTMRCQPILGHNTVFWYRQTMMQGLELLAYFRNRAPLDDSGMPKDRFSAEMPDATLATLKIQPSEPRDSAVYFCASGRRADEAFFGQGTRLTVV.

Notes on this clonotype: A read error is likely here: a far larger clone is one base away. V usage is TRBV6-8 and J usage is TRBJ2-3; either TRBD1 or TRBD2 may supply D (5 bases each). CDR3 length: 17 residues. Germline values: CDR1 MNHGY, CDR2 SAAAGT. CDR3 sequence: CASSHSLRDGLADTQYF. The CDR3, as DNA: TGTGCCAGCAGTCACTCGCTCAGGGACGGGTTGGCAGATACGCAGTATTTT.

This clonotype was seen repeatedly, ten times or more. This sequence joins TRBV6-2 or TRBV6-3 and TRBJ2-1; 7 bases are a match to TRBD2. J gave up 15 bases and V 6 bases, and 8 bases lay outside the gene matches. There are 11 residues in the CDR3. Germline V gene lookup returns CDR1 MNHEY and CDR2 SVGEGT. The CDR3 DNA is TGTGCCAGCAGATTAGCGGGCCTCGCGTTCTTC. Translation: CASRLAGLAFF.

Note on this clonotype: A much larger clone differs from this one at a single base, so this may be a read error. The chain uses TRBV3-1 and TRBJ2-1; D might be TRBD2 (5 bases). This CDR3 has 12 amino acids. Trimming took off 3 bases at V and 10 bases at J, with 10 bases between the two ends. Germline V CDR1 and CDR2: LGHDT, YNNKEL (reference sequence). The chain's CDR3 is CASSQGGGEQFF. In DNA, the CDR3 is TGTGCCAGCAGCCAGGGCGGCGGGGAGCAGTTCTTC.

In its sample, this clonotype was seen many times. The chain uses TRBV19 and TRBJ2-5; 8 positions match TRBD2. With 6 bases clipped from V and 5 bases from J, the junction kept 11 bases outside the gene matches. CDR1 is LNHDA, CDR2 SQIVND, per germline (reference sequence). The CDR3 runs 15 residues. The CDR3 protein is CASSPKREREETQYF. The CDR3 coding sequence is TGTGCCAGTAGCCCAAAGCGGGAGCGGGAGGAGACCCAGTACTTC.

This clonotype has at least ten counts. The chain carries TRBV30 and TRBJ2-3; TRBD1 aligns across 11 bases. There are 16 residues in the CDR3. Trimming took 3 bases from V and 3 from J; bases not matched to a gene: 8. Germline CDR1 is GTSNPN and CDR2 is SVGIG (reference sequence). This CDR3 reads CAWSPPGQGVTDTQYF. DNA of the CDR3: TGTGCCTGGAGCCCACCGGGACAGGGGGTAACAGATACGCAGTATTTT.

Worth noting for this clonotype: This may arise from a read error, as a much more abundant clone is one base away. The chain has TRBV18 and TRBJ2-1; D is unclear. CDR3 length equals 13 residues. The V end lost 2 bases, the J end lost 10 bases, and 12 bases lay between the germline ends. Germline CDR1 and CDR2: KGHSH and LQKENI. CDR3: CASSPVSSYEQFF. The CDR3 DNA follows: TGTGCCAGCTCACCAGTCAGTTCCTACGAGCAGTTCTTC.

This clonotype was observed at least ten times. The rearrangement joins TRBV10-3 to TRBJ2-3; D is unclear. The end of the DNA aligns better with TRBJ2-7, so the J call may be wrong. The V gene's germline CDR1 is ENHRY and CDR2 SYGVKD. This CDR3 is built from 13 residues. CDR3 bases: TGTGCCATCAGTGAGGAGCAGGTGGACGAGCAGTACTTC. Its translation: CAISEEQVDEQYF.

This clonotype has at least ten counts. This chain uses TRBV6-1 with TRBJ2-1, with TRBD2 matching over 8 bases. V was clipped by 8 bases and J by 4 bases; unmatched bases: 10. This CDR3 is built from 15 residues. Germline CDR1 reads MNHNS; CDR2 reads SASEGT. CDR3 DNA sequence: TGTGCCAGCTCCGGTCGCGGGAGGCAGTACAATGAGCAGTTCTTC. It translates to CASSGRGRQYNEQFF.

This clonotype has just a few counts. This rearrangement joins TRBV14 to TRBJ2-1; possible D gene TRBD2, 6 bases. Germline loops: CDR1 SGHDN, CDR2 FVKESK. This CDR3 region has 17 residues. V was pared by 0 bases and J by 12 bases, with 24 bases between. CDR3 DNA: TGTGCCAGCAGCCAAGAAGAGGCCGCTAGCGTGATATCCGGGCAGTTCTTC. The encoded protein is CASSQEEAASVISGQFF.

This clonotype was observed many times. This rearrangement joins TRBV2 to TRBJ1-1; D uncertain. The CDR3 runs 11 residues. Germline V CDR1 and CDR2: SNHLY, FYNNEI. The germline V and J ends were trimmed by 7 bases and 7 bases, with 10 bases remaining between them. The CDR3 spells CASTLTFEAFF. The CDR3 region has the DNA TGTGCCAGCACCCTGACATTTGAAGCTTTCTTT.

Worth noting for this clonotype: A read error may be the cause here, since a much bigger clone is one base away. The chain is built from TRBV7-2 and TRBJ1-2; D is ambiguous. The CDR3 length is 12 residues. Germline loops: CDR1 SGHTA, CDR2 FQGNSA. The CDR3 nucleotides read TGTGCCAGCATCTTAGGGCCAGATGGCTACACCTTC. It translates to CASILGPDGYTF.